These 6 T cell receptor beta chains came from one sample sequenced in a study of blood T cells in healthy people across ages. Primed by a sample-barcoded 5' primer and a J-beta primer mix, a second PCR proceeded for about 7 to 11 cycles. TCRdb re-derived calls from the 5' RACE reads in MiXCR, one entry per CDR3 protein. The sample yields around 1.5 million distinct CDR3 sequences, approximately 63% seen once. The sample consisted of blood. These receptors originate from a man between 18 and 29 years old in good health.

DNA for the CDR3: TGTGCCAGCAGTGACGGGGGTCGGGAAAAACTGTTTTTT. Translated: CASSDGGREKLFF. This chain uses TRBV25-1 with TRBJ1-4; the D gene is possibly TRBD1 (5 bases). Deletions cut 3 bases from V and 8 bases from J, with 10 bases between. Germline-derived CDR1 and CDR2 are MGHDK and SYGVNS. CDR3 length equals 13 residues.

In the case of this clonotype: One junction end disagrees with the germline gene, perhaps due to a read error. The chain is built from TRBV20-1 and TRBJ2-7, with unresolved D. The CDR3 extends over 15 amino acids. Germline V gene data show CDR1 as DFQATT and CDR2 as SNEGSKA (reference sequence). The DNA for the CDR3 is TGCAGTGCTAGAGATCTCCTTCGGAGCTCCTACGAGCGGTACTTC. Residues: CSARDLLRSSYERYF.

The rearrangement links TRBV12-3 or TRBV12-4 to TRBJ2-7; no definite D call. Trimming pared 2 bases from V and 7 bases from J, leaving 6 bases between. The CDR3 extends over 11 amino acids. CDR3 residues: CASSLLEEQYF. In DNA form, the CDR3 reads TGTGCCAGCAGTTTATTGGAAGAGCAGTACTTC.

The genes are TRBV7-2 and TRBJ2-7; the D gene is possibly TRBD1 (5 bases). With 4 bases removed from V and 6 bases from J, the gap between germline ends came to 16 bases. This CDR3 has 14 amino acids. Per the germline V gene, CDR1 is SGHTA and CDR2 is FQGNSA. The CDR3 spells CASSSLTARGEQYF. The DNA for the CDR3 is TGTGCCAGCAGCTCATTGACAGCTAGAGGCGAGCAGTACTTC.

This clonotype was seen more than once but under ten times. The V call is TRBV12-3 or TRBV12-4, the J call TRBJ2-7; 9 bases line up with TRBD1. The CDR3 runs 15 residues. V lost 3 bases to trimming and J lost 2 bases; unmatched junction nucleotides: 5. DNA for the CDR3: TGTGCCAGCAGTTTCCTCGGGACAGGGACCTACGAGCAGTACTTC. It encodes CASSFLGTGTYEQYF.

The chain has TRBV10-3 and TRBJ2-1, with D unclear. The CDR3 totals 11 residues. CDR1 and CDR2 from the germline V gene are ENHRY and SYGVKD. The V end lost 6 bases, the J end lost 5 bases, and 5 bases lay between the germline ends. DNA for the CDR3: TGTGCCATCAGGACCAACAATGAGCAGTTCTTC. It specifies CAIRTNNEQFF.